The 4 T cell receptor beta chains below come from one sample, sequenced in a study of T cell responses to AZD1222 COVID-19 vaccine. TCRdb's copy holds only in-frame clones and misses some; the assay was immunoSEQ multiplex PCR. The sample comprises about 160,000 clones, approximately 91% of which are singletons, and less than 6.5% rests with the top ten. This sample comprised peripheral blood, obtained on day 0 of AZD1222 vaccination. The receptors shown here come from an adult in good health.

V and J are TRBV15 and TRBJ1-6, with unresolved D. Trimming pared 1 base from V and 8 bases from J, leaving 6 bases between. Germline assignment: CDR1 LNHNV and CDR2 YYDKDF (reference sequence). This CDR3 has 13 residues. The CDR3 here is CATSRGGYSPLHF. CDR3 DNA: TGTGCCACCAGCAGAGGCGGATATTCACCCCTCCACTTT.

V is TRBV11-2 and J is TRBJ1-4; D is unresolved. CDR1 is SGHAT, CDR2 FQNNGV, per germline. The length of the CDR3 is 16 residues. The V end was cut by 0 bases, the J end by 5 bases, with 13 bases between. The CDR3 loop is CASSLDGGIFNEKLFF. The CDR3 bases are TGTGCCAGCAGCTTAGATGGTGGGATCTTCAATGAAAAACTGTTTTTT.

This clone was counted a single time. This CDR3 is CASSERGTEAFF. The CDR3 DNA follows: TGTGCCAGCAGTGAACGGGGGACTGAAGCTTTCTTT. This chain connects TRBV2 to TRBJ1-1; a possible D gene is TRBD1 (5 bases). Germline V gene data show CDR1 as SNHLY and CDR2 as FYNNEI. This CDR3 comprises 12 residues. The V gene lost 2 bases and the J gene lost 5 bases, with 6 bases spanning the gap. Full variable domain (missing parts from reference TRBV2 and TRBJ1-1): EPEVTQTPSHQVTQMGQEVILRCVPISNHLYFYWYRQILGQKVEFLVSFYNNEISEKSEIFDDQFSVERPDGSNFTLKIRSTKLEDSAMYFCASSERGTEAFFGQGTRLTVV.

This clone has more than one count but fewer than ten. This sequence joins TRBV4-1 and TRBJ2-2; no clear D. The V end was cut by 1 base, the J end by 8 bases, with 5 bases between. CDR3 length: 12 amino acids. Germline CDR1 reads MGHRA; CDR2 reads YSYEKL. The CDR3 loop is CASSQGGGELFF. CDR3 coding DNA: TGCGCCAGCAGCCAAGGAGGAGGGGAGCTGTTTTTT.